The 5 T cell receptor beta chains below all came from one sample that was sequenced in a study of CD8 T cells in Susac syndrome (dated by TCRdb to the late 2010s). Preparation of the library involved the immunoSEQ multiplex PCR assay. RNA was extracted using the RNeasy kit, and roughly 0.5 to 1 microgram was reverse transcribed with random hexamers. The raw public data were reprocessed by TCRdb itself: fastp quality trimming at Q25, MiXCR clonotype calling, in-frame beta chains only. Under each unique CDR3 protein, matching rows form one entry showing the most common genes and DNA. Here the sample has more than 150,000 distinct CDR3 sequences; approximately 94% occur a single time. Clones ranked in the top ten supply 0.2% to 0.25% of the sample. The sequenced material came from CD8+ T cells from PBMCs. The receptors stem from a human donor with multiple sclerosis.

This chain joins TRBV6-2 or TRBV6-3 and TRBJ2-5, with D maybe TRBD1 (5 bases). The ends were cut back, 8 bases at V and 1 base at J, with 17 bases in the middle. Germline CDR1 reads MNHEY; CDR2 reads SVGEGT. This CDR3 is 15 amino acids long. CDR3: CASERLDSVQETQYF. The CDR3 region has the DNA TGTGCCAGCGAGCGCCTTGACAGCGTCCAAGAGACCCAGTACTTC.

The chain couples TRBV3-1 to TRBJ2-6, with 7 bases identical to TRBD1. V trimming: 8 bases; J trimming: 0 bases; junction bases outside the gene matches: 10. The CDR3 has 17 residues. The germline V gene encodes CDR1 LGHDT and CDR2 YNNKEL (reference sequence). As DNA, the CDR3 is TGTGCCAGCGCTAGGGACAGCACTCACTCTGGGGCCAACGTCCTGACTTTC. The encoded protein is CASARDSTHSGANVLTF.

The V call is TRBV29-1, the J call TRBJ2-2; D assignment may be TRBD1 or TRBD2 (5 bases each). Germline-derived CDR1 and CDR2 are SQVTM and ANQGSEA. The CDR3 contains 18 residues. V lost 1 base and J lost 1, with 19 bases in between. The CDR3, as DNA: TGCAGCGTTGAAGTCCGCCTCAGGGACCGTATGAACACCGGGGAGCTGTTTTTT. It codes for CSVEVRLRDRMNTGELFF.

This clonotype has just a few counts. The chain employs TRBV19 and TRBJ1-1; TRBD1 might be the D (6 bases). V was clipped by 2 bases and J by 8 bases, with 12 bases between them. CDR1 is LNHDA, CDR2 SQIVND, per germline (reference sequence). This CDR3 contains 13 residues. In DNA form, the CDR3 reads TGTGCCAGTAGTATACCCGACAGGCAAGAAGCTTTCTTT. Protein: CASSIPDRQEAFF.

The J gene is TRBJ1-6, the V gene TRBV27; D is perhaps TRBD1 (5 bases). This CDR3 is 16 amino acids long. V was trimmed by 2 bases and J by 6 bases, leaving 14 bases between them. Germline lookup yields CDR1 MNHEY and CDR2 SMNVEV (reference sequence). CDR3 coding DNA: TGTGCCAGCAGTTTAACCAAGCTAGGGGTTAATTCACCCCTCCACTTT. As protein: CASSLTKLGVNSPLHF.